Presented here are 7 T cell receptor beta chains from one specimen sequenced in a study of cytomegalovirus exposure and HLA in healthy donors. It was with 60 Vbeta and 13 Jbeta primers that the PCR ran. Sequenced by immunoSEQ multiplex PCR; TCRdb stores in-frame clones only, minus some. Of some 180,000 clones listed, around 76% are singletons. Sequencing was done on a sample of PBMCs. The receptors stem from a middle-aged man in good health and CMV-seronegative.

This clone was counted only a few times. The chain uses TRBV25-1 and TRBJ1-2; possibly TRBD1 for D (5 bases). CDR3 size: 14 residues. V was trimmed by 2 bases and J by 6 bases, leaving 13 bases between them. From germline, CDR1 is MGHDK and CDR2 SYGVNS. CDR3 residues: CASSERGIFDGYTF. CDR3 DNA sequence: TGTGCCAGCAGTGAACGGGGGATCTTCGATGGCTACACCTTC.

This clone was seen a handful of times. The DNA for the CDR3 is TGTGCCAGCAGTGATCGGGGGGGGACTGAAGCTTTCTTT. Translating it yields CASSDRGGTEAFF. This chain links TRBV6-1 with TRBJ1-1; D might be TRBD1 (5 bases). Germline loops: CDR1 MNHNS, CDR2 SASEGT. This CDR3 region has 13 residues. The ends were cut back, 3 bases at V and 5 bases at J, with 10 bases in the middle.

This chain joins TRBV6-5 and TRBJ2-3; no clear D. This CDR3 spans 13 amino acids. Trimming left V 2 bases short and J 0 bases short, with 3 bases between. Looked up from germline, CDR1 is MNHEY and CDR2 is SVGAGI. The CDR3 DNA reads TGTGCCAGCAGTTACGTAAGCACAGATACGCAGTATTTT. It codes for CASSYVSTDTQYF.

The chain links TRBV15 to TRBJ2-3, with TRBD2 matching over 9 bases. Trimming removed 0 bases from V and 4 bases from J; junction bases left unmatched: 8. The CDR3 consists of 17 residues. Germline V gives CDR1 LNHNV, CDR2 YYDKDF (reference sequence). DNA of the CDR3: TGTGCCACCAGCAGAGATAGGCAGCGGGGGGCCCCAGATACGCAGTATTTT. It specifies CATSRDRQRGAPDTQYF.

The J gene is TRBJ1-1, the V gene TRBV27, with 9 positions matching TRBD1. The CDR3 length is 13 residues. Germline V lookup: CDR1 MNHEY, CDR2 SMNVEV (reference sequence). Germline trimming cut 8 bases from V and 5 bases from J; bases unmatched to any gene: 6. The CDR3 region has the DNA TGTGCCAGCTGGGACAGGGTTTTAACTGAAGCTTTCTTT. It is translated as CASWDRVLTEAFF.

The genes are TRBV15 and TRBJ2-3; D not certain. Germline values: CDR1 LNHNV, CDR2 YYDKDF (reference sequence). The CDR3 spans 15 residues. V dropped 2 bases and J dropped 6 bases, with 15 bases sitting between them. The CDR3 sequence is CATSRSPPGTDTQYF. The CDR3 region has the DNA TGTGCCACCAGCAGATCTCCTCCGGGTACTGATACGCAGTATTTT.

The chain employs TRBV5-1 and TRBJ2-1, with TRBD1 identical over 10 bases. The CDR3 is made up of 15 amino acids. J gave up 7 bases and V 4 bases, and 8 bases lay outside the gene matches. The germline V gene encodes CDR1 SGHRS and CDR2 YFSETQ. The CDR3 sequence is CASSLLRQGANEQFF. In nucleotides, the CDR3 is TGCGCCAGCAGCCTCCTCAGACAGGGGGCTAATGAGCAGTTCTTC.